A selection of T cell receptor beta chains follows, all from one sample in a study of T-cell reconstitution after alpha-beta-depleted transplantation in children. TCRdb redid the calling of the PCR reads with MiXCR, one entry per CDR3 protein. The data contain 750,000 to 950,000 distinct CDR3 sequences, around 17% of them singletons. Sequenced material: PBMCs, mostly from graft donor cells, taken 360 days after TCRalphabeta/CD19-depleted stem cell transplant. The receptors derive from a male patient under 18 who had a stem cell transplant for acute lymphoblastic leukemia, so the T cells may come from the graft donor. The CDR3 runs from the conserved cysteine through the conserved F or W. The D gene is left open where the match is weak. Expanded clones are given a class, and other clones once, few, many or no size at all.

j_call: TRBJ1-6; d_call: -; clone_size: -; v_call: TRBV12-3/TRBV12-4; cdr3_aa: CASTKGPFSSPLHF; cdr3_nt: TGTGCCAGCACTAAGGGACCGTTTAGTTCACCCCTCCACTTT
j_call: TRBJ2-1; d_call: -; clone_size: few; v_call: TRBV5-1; cdr3_aa: CASSFYPGYNEQFF; cdr3_nt: TGCGCCAGCAGCTTTTATCCGGGATACAATGAGCAGTTCTTC
j_call: TRBJ1-2; d_call: TRBD1; clone_size: few; v_call: TRBV9; cdr3_aa: CASSVSRQGDYGYTF; cdr3_nt: TGTGCCAGCAGCGTATCGAGACAGGGCGACTATGGCTACACCTTC
j_call: TRBJ2-7; d_call: TRBD1; clone_size: -; v_call: TRBV5-1; cdr3_aa: CASRPGQGGVPEQYF; cdr3_nt: TGCGCCAGCAGACCGGGACAGGGTGGAGTCCCCGAGCAGTACTTC
j_call: TRBJ2-7; d_call: -; clone_size: few; v_call: TRBV5-1; cdr3_aa: CASSFRGYAYEQYF; cdr3_nt: TGCGCCAGCAGCTTCAGGGGATACGCCTACGAGCAGTACTTC
j_call: TRBJ2-1; d_call: TRBD2; clone_size: many; v_call: TRBV10-3; cdr3_aa: CAISESGYWTSGRGSYNEQFF; cdr3_nt: TGTGCCATCAGTGAGTCGGGCTACTGGACTAGCGGGAGGGGGTCCTACAATGAGCAGTTCTTC
j_call: TRBJ2-7; d_call: -; clone_size: -; v_call: TRBV4-1; cdr3_aa: CASSQDGQPPFYEQYF; cdr3_nt: TGCGCCAGCAGCCAAGATGGACAACCCCCGTTCTACGAGCAGTACTTC
j_call: TRBJ1-5; d_call: TRBD1; clone_size: few; v_call: TRBV4-2; cdr3_aa: CASSLLDRGQNQPQHF; cdr3_nt: TGTGCCAGCAGCCTCCTAGACAGGGGCCAAAATCAGCCCCAGCATTTT
j_call: TRBJ2-1; d_call: -; clone_size: -; v_call: TRBV21-1; cdr3_aa: CARDYKYRGNNEQFF; cdr3_nt: TGTGCCAGGGACTACAAGTACAGGGGCAACAATGAGCAGTTCTTC
j_call: TRBJ2-7; d_call: -; clone_size: few; v_call: TRBV10-1; cdr3_aa: CASSERGNYEQYF; cdr3_nt: TGCGCCAGCAGTGAGAGGGGGAACTACGAGCAGTACTTC
j_call: TRBJ2-7; d_call: TRBD1; clone_size: -; v_call: TRBV3-1; cdr3_aa: CASSQGQGMNEQYF; cdr3_nt: TGTGCCAGCAGCCAAGGACAGGGTATGAACGAGCAGTACTTC
j_call: TRBJ2-7; d_call: -; clone_size: few; v_call: TRBV25-1; cdr3_aa: CASKGGRRSYEQYF; cdr3_nt: TGTGCCAGCAAGGGGGGGAGGAGGTCCTACGAGCAGTACTTC
j_call: TRBJ1-6; d_call: -; clone_size: few; v_call: TRBV4-1; cdr3_aa: CASSQVNGDNSPLHF; cdr3_nt: TGCGCCAGCAGCCAAGTTAACGGAGATAATTCACCCCTCCACTTT
j_call: TRBJ2-7; d_call: TRBD2; clone_size: few; v_call: TRBV7-8; cdr3_aa: CASSPGLAGAHEQYF; cdr3_nt: TGTGCCAGCAGCCCCGGACTAGCGGGAGCCCACGAGCAGTACTTC
j_call: TRBJ2-3; d_call: TRBD2; clone_size: -; v_call: TRBV6-1; cdr3_aa: CASSPDWAGGSTDTQYF; cdr3_nt: TGTGCCAGCAGTCCCGACTGGGCGGGAGGGAGCACAGATACGCAGTATTTT
j_call: TRBJ1-6; d_call: -; clone_size: -; v_call: TRBV27; cdr3_aa: CASSFDNNSPLHF; cdr3_nt: TGTGCCAGCAGTTTCGACAATAATTCACCCCTCCACTTT
j_call: TRBJ1-1; d_call: TRBD1; clone_size: -; v_call: TRBV19; cdr3_aa: CASKIGQGPMNTEAFF; cdr3_nt: TGTGCCAGTAAAATCGGACAGGGGCCCATGAACACTGAAGCTTTCTTT
j_call: TRBJ2-3; d_call: -; clone_size: -; v_call: TRBV12-3/TRBV12-4; cdr3_aa: CASSLVKRRGDTQYF; cdr3_nt: TGTGCCAGCAGTTTGGTGAAGCGTAGAGGAGATACGCAGTATTTT
j_call: TRBJ2-1; d_call: TRBD2; clone_size: many; v_call: TRBV20-1; cdr3_aa: CSARAGGWWEQFF; cdr3_nt: TGCAGTGCTAGAGCGGGAGGTTGGTGGGAGCAGTTCTTC
j_call: TRBJ2-3; d_call: -; clone_size: -; v_call: TRBV5-1; cdr3_aa: CASSPGQPDTQYF; cdr3_nt: TGCGCCAGCAGCCCAGGACAGCCAGATACGCAGTATTTT
j_call: TRBJ2-4; d_call: -; clone_size: many; v_call: TRBV6-5; cdr3_aa: CASSPGGYIQYF; cdr3_nt: TGTGCCAGCAGTCCCGGGGGATACATTCAGTACTTC
j_call: TRBJ2-7; d_call: TRBD2; clone_size: few; v_call: TRBV24-1; cdr3_aa: CATSDPGTSLYEQYF; cdr3_nt: TGTGCCACCAGTGACCCCGGGACTAGCCTCTACGAGCAGTACTTC
j_call: TRBJ2-1; d_call: -; clone_size: -; v_call: TRBV6-4; cdr3_aa: CASSDRFGGYNEQFF; cdr3_nt: TGTGCCAGCAGTGACCGGTTTGGCGGGTACAATGAGCAGTTCTTC
j_call: TRBJ1-1; d_call: -; clone_size: -; v_call: TRBV14; cdr3_aa: CASSQDLRTGAFF; cdr3_nt: TGTGCCAGCAGCCAAGATTTGCGGACGGGAGCTTTCTTT
j_call: TRBJ1-5; d_call: -; clone_size: few; v_call: TRBV20-1; cdr3_aa: CSAQGGQPQHF; cdr3_nt: TGCAGTGCTCAGGGAGGCCAGCCCCAGCATTTT